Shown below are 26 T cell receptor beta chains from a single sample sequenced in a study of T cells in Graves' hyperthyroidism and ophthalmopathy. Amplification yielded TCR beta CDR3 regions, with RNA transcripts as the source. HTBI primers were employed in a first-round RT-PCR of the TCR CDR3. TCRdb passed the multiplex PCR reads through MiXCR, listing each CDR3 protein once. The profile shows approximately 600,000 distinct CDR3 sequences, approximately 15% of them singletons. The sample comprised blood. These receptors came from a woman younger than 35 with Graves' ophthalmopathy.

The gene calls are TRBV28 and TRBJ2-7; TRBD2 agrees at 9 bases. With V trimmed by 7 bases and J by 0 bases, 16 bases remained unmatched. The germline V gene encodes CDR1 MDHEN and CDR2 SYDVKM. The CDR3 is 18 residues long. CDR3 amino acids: CASTIRVGTSGYSYEQYF. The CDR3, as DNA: TGTGCCAGCACCATCCGTGTCGGTACTAGCGGGTACTCCTACGAGCAGTACTTC. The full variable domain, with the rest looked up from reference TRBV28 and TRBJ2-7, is DVKVTQSSRYLVKRTGEKVFLECVQDMDHENMFWYRQDPGLGLRLIYFSYDVKMKEKGDIPEGYSVSREKKERFSLILESASTNQTSMYLCASTIRVGTSGYSYEQYFGPGTRLTVT.

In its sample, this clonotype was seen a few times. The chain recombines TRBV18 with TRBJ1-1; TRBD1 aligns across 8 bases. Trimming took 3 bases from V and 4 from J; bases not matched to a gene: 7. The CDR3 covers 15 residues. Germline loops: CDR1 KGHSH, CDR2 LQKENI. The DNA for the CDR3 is TGTGCCAGCTCACCCCGACAGGGGTCCGGCACTGAAGCTTTCTTT. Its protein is CASSPRQGSGTEAFF.

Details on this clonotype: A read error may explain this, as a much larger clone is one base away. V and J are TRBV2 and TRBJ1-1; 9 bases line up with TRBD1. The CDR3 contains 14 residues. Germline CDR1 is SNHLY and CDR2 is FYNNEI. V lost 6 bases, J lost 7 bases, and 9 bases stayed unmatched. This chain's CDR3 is CASSDGQGTIEAFF. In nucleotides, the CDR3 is TGTGCCAGCAGCGACGGACAGGGGACAATTGAAGCTTTCTTT.

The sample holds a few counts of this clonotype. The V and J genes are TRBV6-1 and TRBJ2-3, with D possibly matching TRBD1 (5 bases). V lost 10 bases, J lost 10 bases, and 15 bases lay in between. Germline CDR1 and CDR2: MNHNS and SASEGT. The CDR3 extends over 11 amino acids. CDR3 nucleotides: TGTGCCATCTCCGCAAGGGGCGCGCAGTATTTT. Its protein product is CAISARGAQYF.

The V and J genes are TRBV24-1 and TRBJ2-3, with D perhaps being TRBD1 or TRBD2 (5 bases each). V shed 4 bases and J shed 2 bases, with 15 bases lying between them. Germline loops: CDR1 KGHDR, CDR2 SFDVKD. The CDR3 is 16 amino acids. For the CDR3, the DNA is TGTGCCACCAGTGACCGAGGGGTTGGGATCACAGATACGCAGTATTTT. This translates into CATSDRGVGITDTQYF.

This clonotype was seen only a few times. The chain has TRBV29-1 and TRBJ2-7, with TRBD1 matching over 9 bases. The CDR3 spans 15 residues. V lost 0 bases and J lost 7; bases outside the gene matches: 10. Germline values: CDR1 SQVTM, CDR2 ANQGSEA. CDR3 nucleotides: TGCAGCGTTGAAGACCCAGGGACAGGGTATAATGAGCAGTACTTC. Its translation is CSVEDPGTGYNEQYF.

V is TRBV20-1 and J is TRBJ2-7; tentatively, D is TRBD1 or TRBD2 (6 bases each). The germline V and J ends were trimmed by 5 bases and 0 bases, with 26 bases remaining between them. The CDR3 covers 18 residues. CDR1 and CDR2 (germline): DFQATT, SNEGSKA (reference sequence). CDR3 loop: CSAPGLGGTRAISYEQYF. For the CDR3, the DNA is TGCAGTGCTCCGGGGCTAGGGGGGACGAGGGCGATCTCCTACGAGCAGTACTTC.

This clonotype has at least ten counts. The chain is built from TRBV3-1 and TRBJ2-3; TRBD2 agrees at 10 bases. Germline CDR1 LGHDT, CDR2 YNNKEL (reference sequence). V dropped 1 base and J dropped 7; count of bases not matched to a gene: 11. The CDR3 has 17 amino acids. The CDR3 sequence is CASSQGPSGRAGNTQYF. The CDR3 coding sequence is TGTGCCAGCAGCCAAGGCCCGAGCGGGAGGGCCGGGAATACGCAGTATTTT.

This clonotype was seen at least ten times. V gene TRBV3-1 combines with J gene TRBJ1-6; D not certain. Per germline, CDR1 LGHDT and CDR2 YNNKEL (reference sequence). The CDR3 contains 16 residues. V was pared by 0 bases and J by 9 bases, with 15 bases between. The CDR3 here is CASSQDLGSTGSPLHF. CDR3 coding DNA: TGTGCCAGCAGCCAAGATCTTGGCTCTACGGGTTCACCCCTCCACTTT.

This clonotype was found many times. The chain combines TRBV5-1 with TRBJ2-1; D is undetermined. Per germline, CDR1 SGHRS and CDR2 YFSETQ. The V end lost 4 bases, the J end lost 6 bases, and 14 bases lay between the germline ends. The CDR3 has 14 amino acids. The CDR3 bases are TGCGCCAGCAGCGTAGGTGGGTTTTCCAATGAGCAGTTCTTC. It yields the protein CASSVGGFSNEQFF. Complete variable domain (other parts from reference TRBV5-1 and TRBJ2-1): KAGVTQTPRYLIKTRGQQVTLSCSPISGHRSVSWYQQTPGQGLQFLFEYFSETQRNKGNFPGRFSGRQFSNSRSEMNVSTLELGDSALYLCASSVGGFSNEQFFGPGTRLTVL.

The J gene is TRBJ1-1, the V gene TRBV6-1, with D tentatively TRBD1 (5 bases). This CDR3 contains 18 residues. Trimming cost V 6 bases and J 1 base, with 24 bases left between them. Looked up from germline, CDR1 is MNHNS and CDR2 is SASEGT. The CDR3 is CASSLRPFMGRENTEAFF. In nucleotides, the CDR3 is TGTGCCAGCAGCCTACGTCCTTTTATGGGACGGGAGAACACTGAAGCTTTCTTT.

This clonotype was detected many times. The CDR3 region has the DNA TGTGCCATCAGTGAACCCGGGGATCGGAACACTGAAGCTTTCTTT. It yields the protein CAISEPGDRNTEAFF. V gene TRBV10-3 combines with J gene TRBJ1-1, with D unclear. CDR3 length equals 15 residues. V was clipped by 3 bases and J by 1 base, with 12 bases between them. Germline V gene sequence: CDR1 ENHRY, CDR2 SYGVKD.

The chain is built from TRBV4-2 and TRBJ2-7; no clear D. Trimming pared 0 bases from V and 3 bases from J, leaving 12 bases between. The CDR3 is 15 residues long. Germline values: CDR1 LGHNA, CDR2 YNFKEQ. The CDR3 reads CASSQDESRRYEQYF. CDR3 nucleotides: TGTGCCAGCAGCCAAGATGAATCTCGCCGCTACGAGCAGTACTTC.

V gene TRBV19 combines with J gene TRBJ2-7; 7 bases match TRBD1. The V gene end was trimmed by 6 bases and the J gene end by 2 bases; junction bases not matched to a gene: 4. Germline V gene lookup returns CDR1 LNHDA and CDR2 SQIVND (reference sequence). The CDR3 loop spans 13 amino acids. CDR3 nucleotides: TGTGCCAGTAGGGACAGGACAACCTACGAGCAGTACTTC. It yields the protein CASRDRTTYEQYF.

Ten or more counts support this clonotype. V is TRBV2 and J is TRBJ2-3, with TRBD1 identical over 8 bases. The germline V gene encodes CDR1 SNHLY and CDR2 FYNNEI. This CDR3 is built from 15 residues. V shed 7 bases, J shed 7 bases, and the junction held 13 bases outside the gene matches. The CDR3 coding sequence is TGTGCCAGCATCACGGACAGGGCAGGTAGTAATACGCAGTATTTT. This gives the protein CASITDRAGSNTQYF.

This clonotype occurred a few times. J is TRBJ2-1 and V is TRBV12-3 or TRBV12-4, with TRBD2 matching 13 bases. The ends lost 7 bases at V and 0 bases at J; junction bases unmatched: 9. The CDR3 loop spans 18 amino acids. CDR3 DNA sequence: TGTGCCAGCACCTACCGGGGACTAGCGGGAAGCTCCTACAATGAGCAGTTCTTC. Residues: CASTYRGLAGSSYNEQFF.

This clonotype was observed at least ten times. The CDR3 DNA follows: TGCGCCAGCAGCCCCACTAGCGGATCTAGCACAGATACGCAGTATTTT. It translates to CASSPTSGSSTDTQYF. The chain has TRBV5-1 and TRBJ2-3, with 8 bases identical to TRBD2. J lost 0 bases, V lost 4 bases, and 7 bases had no gene match. There are 16 residues in the CDR3. The germline gives CDR1 SGHRS, CDR2 YFSETQ.

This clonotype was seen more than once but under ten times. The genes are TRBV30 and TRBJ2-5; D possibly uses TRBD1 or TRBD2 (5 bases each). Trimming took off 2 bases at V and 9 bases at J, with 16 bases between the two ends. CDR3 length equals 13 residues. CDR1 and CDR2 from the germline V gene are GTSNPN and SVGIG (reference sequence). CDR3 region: CAWSRGEQGPQYF. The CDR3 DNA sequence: TGTGCCTGGAGTCGAGGGGAGCAAGGGCCCCAGTACTTC.

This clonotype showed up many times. The CDR3 protein is CASSFEVSYGYTF. The CDR3 DNA reads TGTGCCAGCAGTTTTGAAGTCAGCTATGGCTACACCTTC. V usage is TRBV12-3 or TRBV12-4 and J usage is TRBJ1-2; D not certain. V gave up 3 bases and J gave up 4 bases, with 9 bases separating them. The CDR3 has 13 residues.

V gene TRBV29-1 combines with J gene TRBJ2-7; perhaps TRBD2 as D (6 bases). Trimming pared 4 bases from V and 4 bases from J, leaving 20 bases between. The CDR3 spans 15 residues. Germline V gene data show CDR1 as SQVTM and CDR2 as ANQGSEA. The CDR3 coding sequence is TGCAGCGTTGCGGGTGCCGGGACTCGTAGATACGAGCAGTACTTC. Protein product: CSVAGAGTRRYEQYF.

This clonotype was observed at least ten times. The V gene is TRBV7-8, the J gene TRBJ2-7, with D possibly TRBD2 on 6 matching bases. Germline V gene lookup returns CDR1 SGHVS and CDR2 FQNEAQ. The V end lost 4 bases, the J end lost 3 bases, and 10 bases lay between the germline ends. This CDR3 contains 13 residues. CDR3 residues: CASSWGTRYEQYF. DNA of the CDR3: TGTGCCAGCAGCTGGGGGACTCGCTACGAGCAGTACTTC.

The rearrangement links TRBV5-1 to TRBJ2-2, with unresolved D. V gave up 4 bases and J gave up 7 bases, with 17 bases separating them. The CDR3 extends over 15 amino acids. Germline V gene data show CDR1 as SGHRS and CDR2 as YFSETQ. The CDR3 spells CASSLSAGSSGELFF. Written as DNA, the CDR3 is TGCGCCAGCAGCCTCTCGGCCGGGTCTAGCGGGGAGCTGTTTTTT.

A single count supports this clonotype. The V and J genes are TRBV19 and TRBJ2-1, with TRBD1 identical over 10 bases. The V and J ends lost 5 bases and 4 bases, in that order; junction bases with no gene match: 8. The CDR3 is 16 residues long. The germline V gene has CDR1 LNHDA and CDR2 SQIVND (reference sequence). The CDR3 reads CASSPRQGAIYNEQFF. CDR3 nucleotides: TGTGCCAGTAGTCCCCGACAGGGGGCAATATACAATGAGCAGTTCTTC.

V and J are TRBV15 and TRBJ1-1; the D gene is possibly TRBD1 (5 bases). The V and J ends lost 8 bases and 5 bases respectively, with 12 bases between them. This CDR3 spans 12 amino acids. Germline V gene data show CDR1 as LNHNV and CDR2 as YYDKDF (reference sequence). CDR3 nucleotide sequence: TGTGCCACCGGGGGGGTGAGTACTGAAGCTTTCTTT. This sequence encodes CATGGVSTEAFF. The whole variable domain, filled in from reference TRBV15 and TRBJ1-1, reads DAMVIQNPRYQVTQFGKPVTLSCSQTLNHNVMYWYQQKSSQAPKLLFHYYDKDFNNEADTPDNFQSRRPNTSFCFLDIRSPGLGDTAMYLCATGGVSTEAFFGQGTRLTVV.

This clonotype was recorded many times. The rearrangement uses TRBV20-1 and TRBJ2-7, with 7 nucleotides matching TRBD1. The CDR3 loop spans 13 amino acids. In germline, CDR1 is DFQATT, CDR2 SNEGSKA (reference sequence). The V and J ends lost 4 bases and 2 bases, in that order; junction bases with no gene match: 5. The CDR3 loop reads CSAIPTGPYEQYF. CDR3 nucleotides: TGCAGTGCTATTCCGACAGGGCCCTACGAGCAGTACTTC.

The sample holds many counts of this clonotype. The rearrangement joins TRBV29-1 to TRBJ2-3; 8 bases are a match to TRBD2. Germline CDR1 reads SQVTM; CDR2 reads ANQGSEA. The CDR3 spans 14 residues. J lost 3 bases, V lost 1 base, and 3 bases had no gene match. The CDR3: CSVEASGFTDTQYF. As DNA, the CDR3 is TGCAGCGTTGAAGCTAGCGGGTTTACAGATACGCAGTATTTT.